Below are 15 T cell receptor beta chains sequenced from a single sample in a study of blood T cells in healthy people across ages. Then a second PCR, running roughly 7 to 11 cycles, was carried out with a sample-barcoded 5' primer and a J-beta primer mix. TCRdb re-analysed the 5' RACE reads in MiXCR, keeping a single row per CDR3 protein. The repertoire holds about 1.4 million distinct CDR3 sequences, with around 59% as singletons. The source material was blood. The receptor set was obtained from a man between 18 and 35 years old in good health.

This clonotype has just one count. The J gene is TRBJ1-4, the V gene TRBV7-2, with 7 bases aligning to TRBD1. Germline trimming cut 4 bases from V and 3 bases from J; bases unmatched to any gene: 5. The CDR3 extends over 15 amino acids. CDR1 is SGHTA and CDR2 is FQGNSA in the germline V gene. The CDR3 sequence is CASSWGGQPNEKLFF. The CDR3 DNA follows: TGTGCCAGCAGCTGGGGGGGACAGCCTAATGAAAAACTGTTTTTT.

This clonotype was counted a few times. The gene calls are TRBV5-1 and TRBJ2-7; weak D call: TRBD2 (6 bases). Germline CDR1 and CDR2: SGHRS and YFSETQ. The CDR3 extends over 15 amino acids. The germline V and J ends were trimmed by 1 base and 6 bases, with 17 bases remaining between them. The DNA of the CDR3 is TGCGCCAGCAGCTTGATAACCGGGAGTAATAGCGAGCAGTACTTC. Amino acid sequence: CASSLITGSNSEQYF.

The chain joins TRBV5-1 to TRBJ2-5; unclear D gene. The closer fit of TRBJ2-7 to the DNA end suggests the J call may be wrong. The CDR3 consists of 12 residues. Germline CDR1 SGHRS, CDR2 YFSETQ. The CDR3 DNA reads TGCGCCAGCAGCTGGGATGAGGACGAGCAGTACTTC. Amino acid sequence: CASSWDEDEQYF.

V gene TRBV4-1 combines with J gene TRBJ1-4, with D hard to call. Germline V gene sequence: CDR1 MGHRA, CDR2 YSYEKL. The CDR3 is 12 residues long. Trimming removed 2 bases from V and 8 bases from J, with 6 bases in between. CDR3 DNA sequence: TGCGCCAGCAGCCAACCGTTCGAAAAACTGTTTTTT. As protein: CASSQPFEKLFF.

The V call is TRBV20-1, the J call TRBJ2-1; 11 bases match TRBD2. The CDR3 runs 14 residues. The V gene's germline CDR1 is DFQATT and CDR2 SNEGSKA (reference sequence). The trim removed 3 bases at V and 6 bases at J, leaving 4 bases unmatched. CDR3 DNA: TGCAGTGCTAGGACTAGCGGGGAAATCAATGAGCAGTTCTTC. Encoded protein: CSARTSGEINEQFF.

This clonotype was seen a handful of times. The V and J genes are TRBV6-5 and TRBJ1-2; possible D gene TRBD1, 5 bases. This CDR3 spans 13 amino acids. The V end lost 8 bases, the J end lost 1 base, and 11 bases lay between the germline ends. CDR1 and CDR2 from the germline V gene are MNHEY and SVGAGI. Here the CDR3 DNA reads TGTGCCAGCGGTACAGGCATTAACTATGGCTACACCTTC. Protein sequence: CASGTGINYGYTF.

V usage is TRBV5-1 and J usage is TRBJ2-3; D is possibly TRBD1 or TRBD2 (6 bases each). Germline assignment: CDR1 SGHRS and CDR2 YFSETQ. Trimming took 2 bases from V and 3 from J, leaving 13 bases between them. The CDR3 is made up of 15 amino acids. DNA for the CDR3: TGCGCCAGCAGCTTCGGGGGCCGGCTGACAGATACGCAGTATTTT. Its protein is CASSFGGRLTDTQYF.

The chain recombines TRBV6-2 or TRBV6-3 with TRBJ2-2; D gene unclear. The germline V gene encodes CDR1 MNHEY and CDR2 SVGEGT. The CDR3 covers 15 residues. V was cut by 0 bases and J by 3 bases, with 8 bases left in between. CDR3 region: CASSYSRGDTGELFF. For the CDR3, the DNA is TGTGCCAGCAGTTACTCGCGTGGGGACACCGGGGAGCTGTTTTTT.

J is TRBJ2-5 and V is TRBV5-6; a weak D match, TRBD2 (6 bases). The J call may be incorrect, as the DNA end agrees better with TRBJ2-7. CDR3 length equals 16 residues. Germline V lookup: CDR1 SGHDT, CDR2 YYEEEE. For the CDR3, the DNA is TGTGCCAGCAGCTTGGTCGCGGGGCAGGGCTCCTACGAGCAGTACTTC. It translates to CASSLVAGQGSYEQYF.

The chain is built from TRBV7-2 and TRBJ2-5, with 13 bases matching TRBD2. Per the germline V gene, CDR1 is SGHTA and CDR2 is FQGNSA. V shed 1 base and J 5 bases; nucleotides not matched to a gene: 13. This CDR3 comprises 19 residues. CDR3 in DNA: TGTGCCAGCAGCTTAGTCGCCCCGACTAGCGGGGGGCGTTCGGAGACCCAGTACTTC. It encodes CASSLVAPTSGGRSETQYF.

This clonotype has more than one count but fewer than ten. The V gene is TRBV29-1, the J gene TRBJ2-4; 8 positions match TRBD1. CDR3 length: 12 amino acids. The V gene's germline CDR1 is SQVTM and CDR2 ANQGSEA. Trimming removed 4 bases from V and 8 bases from J; junction bases left unmatched: 4. CDR3 sequence (DNA): TGCAGCGTTGTAAGGGGACAGGACATTCAGTACTTC. This codes for CSVVRGQDIQYF.

This chain links TRBV27 with TRBJ1-1; weak D call: TRBD1 (5 bases). The CDR3 sequence is 16 residues long. The V and J ends lost 5 bases and 4 bases respectively, with 20 bases between them. The V gene's germline CDR1 is MNHEY and CDR2 SMNVEV (reference sequence). The CDR3 coding sequence is TGTGCCAGCAGTCCCTGGGGCAGGACCGAGGCCACTGAAGCTTTCTTT. Residues: CASSPWGRTEATEAFF.

The rearrangement links TRBV29-1 to TRBJ2-1; D not certain. The CDR3 is 11 residues long. Trimming shortened V by 7 bases and J by 7 bases, and 11 bases separated the two germline ends. Germline-derived CDR1 and CDR2 are SQVTM and ANQGSEA. For the CDR3, the DNA is TGCAGCGGGGTCGAGTTGAATGAGCAGTTCTTC. Translated, it gives CSGVELNEQFF.

V gene TRBV27 combines with J gene TRBJ2-3; the D is unclear. Germline loops: CDR1 MNHEY, CDR2 SMNVEV (reference sequence). The V end lost 5 bases, the J end lost 4 bases, and 13 bases lay between the germline ends. The CDR3 extends over 14 amino acids. This CDR3 is CASSLSRKSDTQYF. The CDR3 coding sequence is TGTGCCAGCAGTCTCTCCAGGAAGTCAGATACGCAGTATTTT.

This clonotype occurred once. The chain recombines TRBV6-5 with TRBJ2-1; D may be TRBD1 (6 bases). V shed 11 bases and J shed 9 bases, with 14 bases lying between them. The CDR3 has 11 residues. CDR1 is MNHEY, CDR2 SVGAGI, per germline. CDR3 loop: CAAMAGAEQFF. The CDR3 bases are TGTGCCGCTATGGCAGGGGCTGAGCAGTTCTTC.